One sample yielded the 9 T cell receptor beta chains listed below, sequenced in a study of T cells after yellow fever vaccination. One entry per CDR3 protein, called by TCRdb with MiXCR from the 5' RACE reads. The table lists some 130,000 distinct CDR3 sequences, roughly 6.7% of them singletons. Sequences were derived from CD4+ T cells sorted from PBMCs, sampled 10 days after the yellow fever booster vaccination. The receptors were sampled from a man aged 30 to 45 who received the YFV17D yellow fever vaccine.

The V and J genes are TRBV3-1 and TRBJ2-1; D remains unclear. The CDR3 is 16 residues long. V lost 0 bases and J lost 9, with 18 bases in between. Germline V gene lookup returns CDR1 LGHDT and CDR2 YNNKEL (reference sequence). The CDR3 loop is CASSQDHPPVVGEQFF. Written as DNA, the CDR3 is TGTGCCAGCAGCCAAGATCACCCCCCGGTGGTCGGTGAGCAGTTCTTC.

There are many counts of this clonotype. This rearrangement joins TRBV7-3 to TRBJ1-1; D is uncertain. The CDR3 has 13 amino acids. Germline V gives CDR1 SGHTA, CDR2 FQGTGA. The ends were cut back, 2 bases at V and 2 bases at J, with 6 bases in the middle. In DNA, the CDR3 is TGTGCCAGCAGCTTAGAGCCCAACACTGAAGCTTTCTTT. This gives the protein CASSLEPNTEAFF.

At least ten counts were recorded for this clonotype. The chain recombines TRBV4-2 with TRBJ1-1, with TRBD1 identical over 9 bases. The V gene's germline CDR1 is LGHNA and CDR2 YNFKEQ. J gave up 5 bases and V 3 bases, and 19 bases lay outside the gene matches. The CDR3 is 19 residues long. The CDR3 spells CASSHYDKTGGSRGTEAFF. In DNA, the CDR3 is TGTGCCAGCAGCCATTACGACAAGACAGGGGGATCGCGAGGGACTGAAGCTTTCTTT.

This clonotype has ten or more counts. The chain is built from TRBV27 and TRBJ1-5, with a possible D match to TRBD1 (6 bases). The CDR3 runs 15 residues. CDR1 is MNHEY, CDR2 SMNVEV, per germline (reference sequence). The V and J ends lost 4 bases and 7 bases respectively, with 17 bases between them. The CDR3: CASSSRRGGEQPQHF. The CDR3 DNA is TGTGCCAGCAGTTCGAGGAGGGGGGGCGAGCAGCCCCAGCATTTT.

This clonotype was recorded at least ten times. The chain combines TRBV7-2 with TRBJ1-1, with no clear D. V gave up 1 base and J gave up 1 base, with 10 bases separating them. CDR1 SGHTA and CDR2 FQGNSA come from the germline V gene. The CDR3 is 15 residues long. The CDR3 DNA is TGTGCCAGCAGCTTAGTAGCAAACTCGAACACTGAAGCTTTCTTT. It specifies CASSLVANSNTEAFF.

This clonotype was detected ten times or more. The chain recombines TRBV4-2 with TRBJ2-2; the match to TRBD1 covers 8 bases. Germline trimming cut 0 bases from V and 7 bases from J; bases unmatched to any gene: 4. The CDR3 contains 15 residues. Germline V gives CDR1 LGHNA, CDR2 YNFKEQ. The CDR3 DNA reads as TGTGCCAGCAGCCAAGATCCGGGACAGGTCGGGGAGCTGTTTTTT. As protein: CASSQDPGQVGELFF.

This clonotype has only a few counts. The CDR3, as DNA: TGCAGCGTTGGAAATCTGGGCAGGTCTTACTCCTACGAGCAGTACTTC. Translation: CSVGNLGRSYSYEQYF. V is TRBV29-1 and J is TRBJ2-7; D gene unclear. This CDR3 comprises 16 residues. The V and J ends lost 4 bases and 0 bases respectively, with 19 bases between them. Germline CDR1 reads SQVTM; CDR2 reads ANQGSEA.

The chain recombines TRBV5-1 with TRBJ2-1, with 10 bases that match TRBD2. CDR1 and CDR2 from the germline V gene are SGHRS and YFSETQ. V gave up 0 bases and J gave up 8 bases; unmatched junction bases: 5. The length of the CDR3 is 15 residues. The CDR3 DNA reads as TGCGCCAGCAGCTTGGGGCTAGCGGGAGATCATGAGCAGTTCTTC. Translation: CASSLGLAGDHEQFF.

This clonotype has a count of ten or more. The chain is built from TRBV20-1 and TRBJ1-1; D is undetermined. The CDR3 totals 13 residues. CDR1 and CDR2 from the germline V gene are DFQATT and SNEGSKA (reference sequence). The chain's CDR3 is CSSGRTLGTEAFF. The CDR3 nucleotides read TGCAGCTCCGGACGTACTTTGGGCACTGAAGCTTTCTTT.